The 22 T cell receptor beta chains presented below share a single source sample, sequenced in a study of human T cells and chemical hapten exposure. Time point defined: pre-sensitization, week 0. Treatment noted: therapeutic diphenylcyclopropenone sensitization with weekly scalp DPC. TCRdb itself ran the RACE reads through MiXCR, one entry per CDR3 protein. The data show about 180,000 distinct CDR3 sequences, about 31% seen once. The sequences come from whole blood, collected in connection with sensitization to the hapten diphenylcyclopropenone (DPC). The receptors were gathered from a woman aged 30 to 39 with alopecia areata. Some clones in this sample may be carry-over from other donors' samples.

The chain is built from TRBV20-1 and TRBJ2-4, with TRBD1 matching 9 bases. The CDR3 covers 12 residues. The V gene end was trimmed by 8 bases and the J gene end by 13 bases; junction bases not matched to a gene: 12. Germline V CDR1 and CDR2: DFQATT, SNEGSKA (reference sequence). The CDR3 sequence: CSTGPGTGLQYF. Written as DNA, the CDR3 is TGCAGTACCGGCCCCGGGACAGGGTTGCAGTACTTC.

On this clonotype itself: One end of the junction does not line up with germline, which may come from a read error. The chain links TRBV20-1 to TRBJ2-3; D remains ambiguous. Per germline, CDR1 DFQATT and CDR2 SNEGSKA (reference sequence). The CDR3 extends over 15 amino acids. The CDR3 DNA sequence: TGCGGTGCTAGAAAGGGCGGCGCCGCCCCCGATACGCAGTATTTT. It translates to CGARKGGAAPDTQYF.

This clonotype was found a few times. The chain is built from TRBV4-3 and TRBJ2-6; maybe TRBD2 (6 bases). Germline V gene sequence: CDR1 LGHNA, CDR2 YSLEER. The CDR3 runs 17 residues. Between the trimmed V and J ends, which lost 1 base and 3 bases, there was a span of 13 bases. The CDR3 sequence is CASSQAPAGFGANVLTF. The CDR3 DNA follows: TGCGCCAGCAGCCAAGCCCCTGCGGGGTTTGGGGCCAACGTCCTGACTTTC.

The chain joins TRBV4-3 to TRBJ1-2; D remains ambiguous. V lost 4 bases and J 6 bases, leaving 12 bases between the germline ends. CDR3 length equals 13 residues. CDR1 LGHNA and CDR2 YSLEER come from the germline V gene. As DNA, the CDR3 is TGCGCCAGCAGCCGAACAGTCTGGAATGGCTACACCTTC. It yields the protein CASSRTVWNGYTF.

This clonotype has a handful of counts. This chain joins TRBV11-3 and TRBJ2-7; D unresolved. Trimming left V 5 bases short and J 5 bases short, with 10 bases between. This CDR3 contains 12 residues. CDR1 is SGHNT and CDR2 is YENEEA in the germline V gene. The CDR3 loop reads CASSLNTDEQYF. The CDR3 bases are TGTGCCAGCAGCCTAAACACTGACGAGCAGTACTTC.

The genes are TRBV29-1 and TRBJ1-5, with 7 bases identical to TRBD1. CDR1 SQVTM and CDR2 ANQGSEA come from the germline V gene. The V gene end was trimmed by 8 bases and the J gene end by 3 bases; junction bases not matched to a gene: 7. The CDR3 is 13 amino acids. For the CDR3, the DNA is TGCAGCCCCCAGGGGGTTGCCAATCAGCCCCAGCATTTT. This codes for CSPQGVANQPQHF.

The gene calls are TRBV29-1 and TRBJ1-1; no firm D call. Germline V gene data show CDR1 as SQVTM and CDR2 as ANQGSEA. Deletions cut 4 bases from V and 6 bases from J, with 12 bases between. The CDR3 loop spans 12 amino acids. DNA for the CDR3: TGCAGCGTTGCGGTGGGGTTCTCTGAAGCTTTCTTT. This translates into CSVAVGFSEAFF.

This rearrangement joins TRBV5-1 to TRBJ2-1; D perhaps matches TRBD2 (5 bases). The CDR3 totals 15 residues. The germline V and J ends were trimmed by 0 bases and 3 bases, with 10 bases remaining between them. The V gene's germline CDR1 is SGHRS and CDR2 YFSETQ. This chain's CDR3 is CASSLDPGFYNEQFF. CDR3 in DNA: TGCGCCAGCAGCTTGGATCCGGGGTTCTACAATGAGCAGTTCTTC.

The genes are TRBV7-9 and TRBJ2-1; 7 bases are shared with TRBD2. This CDR3 has 15 amino acids. Germline V gene sequence: CDR1 SEHNR, CDR2 FQNEAQ (reference sequence). The ends lost 1 base at V and 8 bases at J; junction bases unmatched: 8. The chain's CDR3 is CASSLGDGRSDEQFF. The CDR3 DNA reads TGTGCCAGCAGCTTAGGAGACGGGAGGTCGGATGAGCAGTTCTTC.

The CDR3 reads CASSMAGGQDTQYF. CDR3 DNA sequence: TGTGCCAGCAGCATGGCGGGGGGGCAAGATACGCAGTATTTT. The chain uses TRBV7-3 and TRBJ2-3, with 9 bases lining up with TRBD2. The V gene's germline CDR1 is SGHTA and CDR2 FQGTGA. This CDR3 has 14 residues. With V trimmed by 5 bases and J by 5 bases, 5 bases remained unmatched. The whole variable domain, filled in from reference TRBV7-3 and TRBJ2-3, reads GAGVSQTPSNKVTEKGKYVELRCDPISGHTALYWYRQSLGQGPEFLIYFQGTGAADDSGLPNDRFFAVRPEGSVSTLKIQRTERGDSAVYLCASSMAGGQDTQYFGPGTRLTVL.

This clonotype was counted a few times. The chain carries TRBV28 and TRBJ2-2; 7 bases fit TRBD1. The CDR3 consists of 14 residues. Germline CDR1 and CDR2: MDHEN and SYDVKM. The ends lost 9 bases at V and 4 bases at J; junction bases unmatched: 8. The CDR3 DNA is TGTGCCAGTTACACGGGACAGCGCACCGGGGAGCTGTTTTTT. It specifies CASYTGQRTGELFF.

In this sample, this clonotype turned up a few times. This chain connects TRBV5-4 to TRBJ2-1; the match to TRBD2 covers 8 bases. Germline values: CDR1 SGHNT, CDR2 YYREEE (reference sequence). The CDR3 is 15 residues long. V was pared by 4 bases and J by 8 bases, with 11 bases of the junction left unmatched. The CDR3 protein is CASSQPGLVSHEQFF. The CDR3 nucleotides are TGTGCCAGCAGCCAACCGGGACTAGTTTCGCATGAGCAGTTCTTC.

This clonotype has at least ten counts. The gene calls are TRBV20-1 and TRBJ2-3, with 11 bases aligning to TRBD1. The germline CDR1 and CDR2 sequences are DFQATT and SNEGSKA (reference sequence). The CDR3 spans 15 residues. Trimming at V came to 2 bases and at J to 4 bases, leaving 5 bases not matched to a gene. CDR3: CSARTGTGGSDTQYF. CDR3 nucleotide sequence: TGCAGTGCTAGAACCGGGACAGGGGGATCAGATACGCAGTATTTT.

This chain links TRBV28 with TRBJ1-1, with D hard to call. CDR1 and CDR2 (germline): MDHEN, SYDVKM. V was shortened by 8 bases and J by 2 bases, with 12 bases between the two germline ends. The CDR3 contains 13 residues. The CDR3 sequence is CASGWTANTEAFF. The CDR3 DNA follows: TGTGCCAGCGGGTGGACGGCAAACACTGAAGCTTTCTTT.

The chain recombines TRBV10-3 with TRBJ2-1, with 10 bases aligning to TRBD1. This CDR3 has 15 amino acids. The germline V gene has CDR1 ENHRY and CDR2 SYGVKD. With 5 bases clipped from V and 4 bases from J, the junction kept 5 bases outside the gene matches. The CDR3 sequence: CAISQEGQGYNEQFF. The CDR3 DNA follows: TGTGCCATCAGTCAAGAGGGACAGGGGTACAATGAGCAGTTCTTC.

The V gene is TRBV12-3 or TRBV12-4, the J gene TRBJ1-1; the D gene is possibly TRBD1 (5 bases). This CDR3 contains 14 residues. V lost 7 bases and J 4 bases, leaving 16 bases between the germline ends. CDR3 nucleotides: TGTGCCAGCACCCGGCTCGGCGGGGGCACTGAAGCTTTCTTT. Protein sequence: CASTRLGGGTEAFF.

This chain uses TRBV27 with TRBJ1-4; D not certain. CDR1 is MNHEY, CDR2 SMNVEV, per germline (reference sequence). The CDR3 spans 14 residues. The V end lost 1 base, the J end lost 6 bases, and 9 bases lay between the germline ends. The CDR3 bases are TGTGCCAGCAGTTTATTTAAAGGGTATGAAAAACTGTTTTTT. Amino acid sequence: CASSLFKGYEKLFF.

This clonotype was seen a few times. The chain joins TRBV7-8 to TRBJ1-5; D is unclear. Germline assignment: CDR1 SGHVS and CDR2 FQNEAQ. The CDR3 is 16 amino acids. Trimming cost V 1 base and J 0 bases, with 10 bases left between them. CDR3 sequence: CASSLVSQFSNQPQHF. CDR3 coding DNA: TGTGCCAGCAGCTTAGTTAGTCAGTTTAGCAATCAGCCCCAGCATTTT.

The rearrangement joins TRBV19 to TRBJ2-1; D is perhaps TRBD1 or TRBD2 (5 bases each). The CDR3 covers 12 residues. Trimming took 4 bases from V and 6 from J, leaving 7 bases between them. Germline V gives CDR1 LNHDA, CDR2 SQIVND (reference sequence). In nucleotides, the CDR3 is TGTGCCAGTAGTACGGGACCCAATGAGCAGTTCTTC. This encodes CASSTGPNEQFF.

The CDR3 DNA is TGTGCCAGCAGTTTAGTGGTTACAGGGGGAGAGTACAATGAGCAGTTCTTC. Its translation is CASSLVVTGGEYNEQFF. The chain has TRBV27 and TRBJ2-1, with TRBD1 matching 8 bases. CDR1 is MNHEY, CDR2 SMNVEV, per germline (reference sequence). This CDR3 region has 17 residues. Trimming cost V 2 bases and J 4 bases; bases outside gene matches: 10.

The chain recombines TRBV10-3 with TRBJ1-5, with a possible D match to TRBD1 (5 bases). V lost 7 bases and J lost 0, with 13 bases in between. Germline V gene sequence: CDR1 ENHRY, CDR2 SYGVKD. The CDR3 has 15 amino acids. In DNA, the CDR3 is TGTGCCATCAAGACCGACAGCCCTAGCAATCAGCCCCAGCATTTT. It codes for CAIKTDSPSNQPQHF.

The rearrangement joins TRBV6-1 to TRBJ2-3; D may be TRBD1 (6 bases). The V end was cut by 6 bases, the J end by 0 bases, with 10 bases between. CDR3 length: 14 residues. Germline CDR1 and CDR2: MNHNS and SASEGT. The CDR3 loop is CASSRDTSTDTQYF. Written as DNA, the CDR3 is TGTGCCAGCAGCCGGGACACTAGCACAGATACGCAGTATTTT.